Following are 10 T cell receptor beta chains from one sample sequenced in a study of blood T cell repertoires in COVID-19. TCRdb keeps only in-frame clones here, not all; method: immunoSEQ multiplex PCR. The sample lists 150,000 to 200,000 clones, less than 90% occurring once. The source material was peripheral blood. The receptors come from a man aged 55 to 70 with acute or convalescent COVID-19.

The chain recombines TRBV24-1 with TRBJ1-1; 7 nucleotides line up with TRBD1. V gave up 3 bases and J gave up 1 base; unmatched junction bases: 10. CDR1 is KGHDR and CDR2 is SFDVKD in the germline V gene. The CDR3 extends over 17 amino acids. The CDR3 sequence: CATSDIPSDRPNTEAFF. The CDR3 DNA reads as TGTGCCACCAGTGATATCCCCTCGGACAGGCCGAACACTGAAGCTTTCTTT.

This chain joins TRBV6-5 and TRBJ1-5; D uncertain. In germline, CDR1 is MNHEY, CDR2 SVGAGI. The length of the CDR3 is 15 residues. Trimming took off 2 bases at V and 6 bases at J, with 14 bases between the two ends. CDR3 protein: CASSYAGGEGQPQHF. In DNA, the CDR3 is TGTGCCAGCAGTTACGCAGGAGGCGAGGGTCAGCCCCAGCATTTT.

The V and J genes are TRBV5-6 and TRBJ2-2; D is unclear. The V gene's germline CDR1 is SGHDT and CDR2 YYEEEE. The CDR3 is made up of 15 amino acids. V gave up 4 bases and J gave up 1 base, with 11 bases separating them. DNA for the CDR3: TGTGCCAGCAGCCTGATGACACGGAACACCGGGGAGCTGTTTTTT. Its protein is CASSLMTRNTGELFF.

This rearrangement joins TRBV7-3 to TRBJ1-1, with D perhaps matching TRBD1 (5 bases). The CDR3 totals 14 residues. The germline CDR1 and CDR2 sequences are SGHTA and FQGTGA. Trimming removed 4 bases at V and 0 bases at J, with 9 bases between. The CDR3 spells CASSWDYMNTEAFF. CDR3 in DNA: TGTGCCAGCAGCTGGGACTACATGAACACTGAAGCTTTCTTT.

V usage is TRBV10-3 and J usage is TRBJ1-1, with 9 bases fitting TRBD1. CDR3 length: 16 amino acids. Looked up from germline, CDR1 is ENHRY and CDR2 is SYGVKD. The trim removed 0 bases at V and 3 bases at J, leaving 5 bases unmatched. In DNA, the CDR3 is TGTGCCATCAGTGAGTCGAAAGGGACAGGGTACACTGAAGCTTTCTTT. Translation gives CAISESKGTGYTEAFF.

The J gene is TRBJ1-5, the V gene TRBV19; 8 bases are shared with TRBD1. The V segment lost 2 bases and the J segment 6 bases; nucleotides outside the gene matches: 6. From germline, CDR1 is LNHDA and CDR2 SQIVND (reference sequence). There are 15 residues in the CDR3. The DNA of the CDR3 is TGTGCCAGTAGTATAACGACAGGGGACGGTCAGCCCCAGCATTTT. This encodes CASSITTGDGQPQHF.

The chain recombines TRBV11-2 with TRBJ1-2, with 12 bases lining up with TRBD1. The germline V gene has CDR1 SGHAT and CDR2 FQNNGV. There are 16 residues in the CDR3. Trimming cost V 3 bases and J 7 bases; bases outside gene matches: 9. CDR3 DNA: TGTGCCAGCAGCTTGATGGGACAGGGGGCTTCTGGTGGCTACACCTTC. Its translation: CASSLMGQGASGGYTF.

This chain uses TRBV9 with TRBJ2-5; TRBD1 aligns across 12 bases. The CDR3 sequence is 17 residues long. Germline loops: CDR1 SGDLS, CDR2 YYNGEE. After removal of 0 bases from V and 1 base from J, the junction contained 4 bases not matched to a gene. CDR3 loop: CASSVAGTGGPQETQYF. The CDR3 nucleotides are TGTGCCAGCAGCGTAGCCGGGACAGGGGGCCCCCAAGAGACCCAGTACTTC. Supplemented by reference TRBV9 and TRBJ2-5, the full variable domain reads DSGVTQTPKHLITATGQRVTLRCSPRSGDLSVYWYQQSLDQGLQFLIQYYNGEERAKGNILERFSAQQFPDLHSELNLSSLELGDSALYFCASSVAGTGGPQETQYFGPGTRLLVL.

The rearrangement joins TRBV7-8 to TRBJ2-2; 8 nucleotides line up with TRBD2. The V gene's germline CDR1 is SGHVS and CDR2 FQNEAQ. The CDR3 is made up of 16 amino acids. Trimming at V came to 5 bases and at J to 0 bases, leaving 5 bases not matched to a gene. The CDR3 loop is CASSLGTRANTGELFF. The CDR3 DNA is TGTGCCAGCAGCCTAGGGACTAGGGCGAACACCGGGGAGCTGTTTTTT.

The CDR3 bases are TGTGCCAGCTCCCTAGGTAGCGAGGAGACCCAGTACTTC. It yields the protein CASSLGSEETQYF. The chain uses TRBV18 and TRBJ2-5; maybe TRBD2 (5 bases). The CDR3 spans 13 residues. The V gene's germline CDR1 is KGHSH and CDR2 LQKENI. Trimming took off 6 bases at V and 5 bases at J, with 13 bases between the two ends.